This T cell receptor beta chain was captured in a study of shared clonotypes between healthy human individuals. Whole-study context: A donor's plate count was three for CD4 naive and three for CD4 memory; CD8 naive had two and CD8 memory one.

The CDR3 totals 13 residues. The germline CDR1 and CDR2 sequences are MNHEY and SVGAGI. V shed 10 bases and J 9 bases; nucleotides not matched to a gene: 9. The assay used deep level. In the study's own analysis: Junction-only sequences without quality scores were provided by ImmunoSEQ, so filtering was different. Clones were read by immunoSEQ multiplex PCR, and TCRdb kept only the in-frame ones, dropping some. That table supplies the V and J calls and clone size; D and trimming were determined from the DNA. Of roughly 2.5 million clones listed, around 94% are singletons. This clone has a single count. The antigen remains undetermined. Study conclusions and caveats: The rarefaction results pointed to incomplete sorted-subset sequencing despite large depth.

Sequences were obtained from naive CD4+ T cells sorted from blood. Subset here: CD45RA+ positively selected. The chain employs TRBV6-5 and TRBJ1-6; 7 positions agree with TRBD1. The TCR was taken from a young man in good health. The CDR3 nucleotides read TGTGCCACCGCGGGACAGCCGGGTTCACCCCTCCACTTT. Amino acids: CATAGQPGSPLHF.